A single sample gave rise to the 30 T cell receptor beta chains below, sequenced in a study of cytomegalovirus exposure and HLA in healthy donors (dated by TCRdb to about 2017). Library preparation used the immunoSEQ multiplex PCR assay. The table comes from immuneACCESS by way of TCRdb, which keeps in-frame sequences with V and J called. Part of the clones is missing from these tables; in studies checked, under half for an unresolved V gene and the rest for unknown reasons. For this sample the table gives 65,000 to 80,000 clones, of which 94% were detected only once. More than 3% of the sample is held by the ten biggest clonotypes. Specimen: PBMCs. The receptors were sampled from a woman under 30 in good health and CMV-seropositive.

The CDR3 DNA follows: TGTGCCAGCAGCTTACGGAGGGACCCTCCCTACGAGCAGTACTTC. Its protein product is CASSLRRDPPYEQYF. This rearrangement joins TRBV7-2 to TRBJ2-7; possibly TRBD2 for D (6 bases). The CDR3 runs 15 residues. Trimming left V 2 bases short and J 2 bases short, with 13 bases between. Per germline, CDR1 SGHTA and CDR2 FQGNSA.

The rearrangement joins TRBV2 to TRBJ2-5; D may be TRBD2 (6 bases). Germline V gene sequence: CDR1 SNHLY, CDR2 FYNNEI. There are 13 residues in the CDR3. Trimming took off 3 bases at V and 5 bases at J, with 10 bases between the two ends. The CDR3 bases are TGTGCCAGCAGTGAGGGCGGGGTTGAGACCCAGTACTTC. It encodes CASSEGGVETQYF.

This sequence joins TRBV10-3 and TRBJ2-4; D is possibly TRBD1 (5 bases). CDR3 length: 13 residues. Per the germline V gene, CDR1 is ENHRY and CDR2 is SYGVKD. V lost 11 bases and J 0 bases, leaving 11 bases between the germline ends. The DNA of the CDR3 is TGTGCCGTCCCTGACAGAGCCAAAAACATTCAGTACTTC. Its translation is CAVPDRAKNIQYF.

The rearrangement uses TRBV27 and TRBJ1-2, with TRBD1 matching over 9 bases. V lost 0 bases to trimming and J lost 5 bases; unmatched junction nucleotides: 7. The CDR3 spans 16 residues. Germline values: CDR1 MNHEY, CDR2 SMNVEV (reference sequence). The CDR3 spells CASSLSPRTGAYGYTF. The DNA of the CDR3 is TGTGCCAGCAGTTTATCGCCAAGGACAGGGGCGTATGGCTACACCTTC.

The chain joins TRBV5-5 to TRBJ1-2; D not certain. Germline-derived CDR1 and CDR2 are SGHKS and YYEKEE (reference sequence). The CDR3 totals 14 residues. The germline V and J ends were trimmed by 4 bases and 2 bases, with 12 bases remaining between them. The CDR3 protein is CASSHIELNYGYTF. Here the CDR3 DNA reads TGTGCCAGCAGCCACATCGAACTAAACTATGGCTACACCTTC.

The chain recombines TRBV2 with TRBJ1-1; D is ambiguous. The V gene's germline CDR1 is SNHLY and CDR2 FYNNEI. CDR3 length equals 13 residues. V was cut by 6 bases and J by 1 base, with 9 bases left in between. The CDR3 sequence: CASSIDTNTEAFF. Written as DNA, the CDR3 is TGTGCCAGCAGCATCGACACGAACACTGAAGCTTTCTTT.

The rearrangement uses TRBV5-1 and TRBJ1-2; D unresolved. Germline V gene data show CDR1 as SGHRS and CDR2 as YFSETQ. The V gene lost 4 bases and the J gene lost 2 bases, with 12 bases spanning the gap. This CDR3 has 14 amino acids. CDR3 loop: CASSPTIGNYGYTF. The CDR3 DNA reads as TGCGCCAGCAGCCCAACTATAGGCAACTATGGCTACACCTTC.

V usage is TRBV19 and J usage is TRBJ1-1; possible D gene TRBD1, 6 bases. Germline lookup yields CDR1 LNHDA and CDR2 SQIVND (reference sequence). The V and J ends lost 10 bases and 5 bases respectively, with 14 bases between them. The CDR3 totals 12 residues. CDR3: CATSNRATEAFF. DNA of the CDR3: TGTGCCACCTCGAACAGGGCTACTGAAGCTTTCTTT.

The rearrangement joins TRBV6-5 to TRBJ1-2; 8 nucleotides match TRBD1. V lost 6 bases, J lost 8 bases, and 5 bases stayed unmatched. Looked up from germline, CDR1 is MNHEY and CDR2 is SVGAGI. The CDR3 contains 12 residues. Here the CDR3 reads CASSSTGEGYTF. DNA for the CDR3: TGTGCCAGCAGCTCGACAGGGGAGGGCTACACCTTC.

The CDR3 DNA sequence: TGTGCCTGGACCAGGGGCCGGGGGGATGAAAAACTGTTTTTT. Its protein product is CAWTRGRGDEKLFF. J is TRBJ1-4 and V is TRBV30; possible D gene TRBD1, 6 bases. Looked up from germline, CDR1 is GTSNPN and CDR2 is SVGIG (reference sequence). V was trimmed by 4 bases and J by 6 bases, leaving 15 bases between them. This CDR3 is 14 amino acids long.

The rearrangement uses TRBV11-1 and TRBJ2-5, with 15 bases lining up with TRBD2. Unmatched junction bases numbered 9, after V lost 2 bases and J lost 5 bases. The CDR3 length is 18 residues. The germline V gene encodes CDR1 SGHAT and CDR2 FQDESV (reference sequence). CDR3 protein: CASSLTPGLAGGTETQYF. The CDR3 DNA sequence: TGTGCCAGCAGCTTAACACCGGGACTAGCGGGAGGCACGGAGACCCAGTACTTC.

The chain is built from TRBV10-3 and TRBJ2-7; a weak D match, TRBD2 (5 bases). Trimming stripped 5 bases from V and 3 bases from J, with 26 bases between. Germline V gene lookup returns CDR1 ENHRY and CDR2 SYGVKD. This CDR3 contains 18 residues. DNA for the CDR3: TGTGCCATCAGTCCCCACACGGGAACGCAGAGTACTAACTACGAGCAGTACTTC. This translates into CAISPHTGTQSTNYEQYF.

The CDR3 bases are TGTGCCAGCAGCTTCCTCTGGGACACCTCTAACTATGGCTACACCTTC. It is translated as CASSFLWDTSNYGYTF. The chain joins TRBV5-6 to TRBJ1-2; weak D call: TRBD1 (6 bases). From germline, CDR1 is SGHDT and CDR2 YYEEEE. V lost 2 bases and J 0 bases, leaving 14 bases between the germline ends. The CDR3 is 16 residues long.

The chain joins TRBV28 to TRBJ2-7; D gene unclear. Germline V CDR1 and CDR2: MDHEN, SYDVKM. The CDR3 extends over 13 amino acids. V was cut by 8 bases and J by 3 bases, with 14 bases left in between. This chain's CDR3 is CASGVNPNYEQYF. In DNA, the CDR3 is TGTGCCAGCGGAGTGAATCCCAACTACGAGCAGTACTTC.

The chain links TRBV9 to TRBJ2-6; 10 bases agree with TRBD1. This CDR3 has 19 amino acids. CDR1 and CDR2 from the germline V gene are SGDLS and YYNGEE. V shed 0 bases and J 0 bases; nucleotides not matched to a gene: 6. CDR3 DNA sequence: TGTGCCAGCAGCGTAGAGAGGACAGGGGGTTACTCTGGGGCCAACGTCCTGACTTTC. Protein product: CASSVERTGGYSGANVLTF.

This chain joins TRBV18 and TRBJ2-1; 12 nucleotides match TRBD2. The junction had 9 bases not matched to a gene; V was cut back by 2 bases and J by 10 bases. Germline assignment: CDR1 KGHSH and CDR2 LQKENI. This CDR3 has 16 amino acids. CDR3 DNA: TGTGCCAGCTCACCATTGACTAGCGGGGGTACCCTAGAGCAGTTCTTC. Translated: CASSPLTSGGTLEQFF.

The chain couples TRBV19 to TRBJ1-2; 8 bases agree with TRBD1. V was clipped by 3 bases and J by 7 bases; unmatched bases: 10. This CDR3 contains 15 residues. Germline values: CDR1 LNHDA, CDR2 SQIVND (reference sequence). The CDR3 DNA sequence: TGTGCCAGTAGTATGGACAGGGTCGGGGTGTTTGGCTACACCTTC. Protein product: CASSMDRVGVFGYTF.

This sequence joins TRBV14 and TRBJ1-3, with D hard to call. Germline V gene sequence: CDR1 SGHDN, CDR2 FVKESK. With 0 bases removed from V and 3 bases from J, the gap between germline ends came to 12 bases. CDR3 length: 16 amino acids. The CDR3 spells CASSQDRGEVGNTIYF. CDR3 coding DNA: TGTGCCAGCAGCCAAGACCGGGGAGAAGTTGGAAACACCATATATTTT.

CDR3 DNA: TGTGCCAGCAGCTTGGGGGACTCCAGCTACGAGCAGTACTTC. Its protein product is CASSLGDSSYEQYF. This chain uses TRBV7-9 with TRBJ2-7; TRBD2 is a possible D gene (6 bases). CDR1 is SEHNR and CDR2 is FQNEAQ in the germline V gene (reference sequence). There are 14 residues in the CDR3. Trimming took off 3 bases at V and 3 bases at J, with 12 bases between the two ends.

The chain recombines TRBV7-9 with TRBJ2-1; 10 nucleotides line up with TRBD2. CDR3 size: 13 residues. V was pared by 4 bases and J by 8 bases, with 2 bases of the junction left unmatched. The germline gives CDR1 SEHNR, CDR2 FQNEAQ (reference sequence). The CDR3 sequence: CASSWTSGYEQFF. The CDR3 nucleotides are TGTGCCAGCAGCTGGACTAGCGGCTATGAGCAGTTCTTC.

The chain is built from TRBV5-5 and TRBJ2-7; TRBD1 agrees at 9 bases. V was clipped by 4 bases and J by 0 bases; unmatched bases: 11. The CDR3 is made up of 17 amino acids. In germline, CDR1 is SGHKS, CDR2 YYEKEE (reference sequence). The CDR3 DNA reads as TGTGCCAGCAGCCCAGGGACAGGGAGTACCAGCTCCTACGAGCAGTACTTC. It codes for CASSPGTGSTSSYEQYF.

V usage is TRBV23-1 and J usage is TRBJ2-3; 9 bases align to TRBD2. TRBV23-1 is identified as an open reading frame with a role that is uncertain. There are 17 residues in the CDR3. J was trimmed by 0 bases and V by 3 bases; bases with no gene match: 7. CDR3 loop: CASSQGRGGLSTDTQYF. In DNA, the CDR3 is TGCGCCAGCAGTCAGGGGCGGGGGGGCCTTAGCACAGATACGCAGTATTTT.

This clone was detected once. This sequence joins TRBV18 and TRBJ1-1; D possibly corresponds to TRBD1 (5 bases). CDR3 length: 16 residues. V gave up 4 bases and J gave up 2 bases, with 17 bases separating them. Germline assignment: CDR1 KGHSH and CDR2 LQKENI. This chain's CDR3 is CASSRTILTANTEAFF. CDR3 sequence (DNA): TGTGCCAGCTCACGTACCATATTGACAGCTAACACTGAAGCTTTCTTT.

In nucleotides, the CDR3 is TGTGCCAGCAGCTTAAAGTCCGGGAGCCTCTTACCCGGAAACACCATATATTTT. It translates to CASSLKSGSLLPGNTIYF. The V gene is TRBV13, the J gene TRBJ1-3, with no clear D. Germline CDR1 is PRHDT and CDR2 is FYEKMQ (reference sequence). The germline V and J ends were trimmed by 2 bases and 4 bases, with 21 bases remaining between them. The CDR3 loop spans 18 amino acids. Full variable domain (missing parts from reference TRBV13 and TRBJ1-3): AAGVIQSPRHLIKEKRETATLKCYPIPRHDTVYWYQQGPGQDPQFLISFYEKMQSDKGSIPDRFSAQQFSDYHSELNMSSLELGDSALYFCASSLKSGSLLPGNTIYFGEGSWLTVV.

This chain uses TRBV27 with TRBJ2-7; 7 bases line up with TRBD1. The V and J ends lost 5 bases and 2 bases, in that order; junction bases with no gene match: 3. Germline CDR1 is MNHEY and CDR2 is SMNVEV (reference sequence). The CDR3 loop spans 13 amino acids. CDR3 residues: CASSPGQPYEQYF. CDR3 nucleotides: TGTGCCAGCAGTCCGGGACAGCCCTACGAGCAGTACTTC.

This clone appeared a single time. This chain connects TRBV19 to TRBJ1-1, with TRBD1 as a possible D gene (5 bases). The CDR3 sequence is 13 residues long. Trimming removed 3 bases at V and 3 bases at J, with 8 bases between. Germline assignment: CDR1 LNHDA and CDR2 SQIVND (reference sequence). CDR3 loop: CASSIDRHTEAFF. In nucleotides, the CDR3 is TGTGCCAGTAGTATTGACAGACACACTGAAGCTTTCTTT.

The chain links TRBV10-3 to TRBJ2-3, with D maybe TRBD1 (6 bases). The CDR3 extends over 13 amino acids. Per germline, CDR1 ENHRY and CDR2 SYGVKD. Between the trimmed V and J ends, which lost 7 bases and 2 bases, there was a span of 10 bases. The CDR3 nucleotides read TGTGCCATCATGGACAGCCTCACAGATACGCAGTATTTT. It is translated as CAIMDSLTDTQYF.

V gene TRBV5-1 combines with J gene TRBJ2-5; D gene unclear. The CDR3 spans 13 residues. Between the trimmed V and J ends, which lost 3 bases and 5 bases, there was a span of 11 bases. Germline CDR1 reads SGHRS; CDR2 reads YFSETQ. As DNA, the CDR3 is TGCGCCAGCAGCTCTACCCTTTCGGAGACCCAGTACTTC. Its protein product is CASSSTLSETQYF.

This clone was observed once. J is TRBJ1-1 and V is TRBV11-2, with 8 positions matching TRBD1. V lost 4 bases and J lost 6; bases outside the gene matches: 4. The CDR3 length is 13 residues. Germline CDR1 and CDR2: SGHAT and FQNNGV. The CDR3 bases are TGTGCCAGCAGCTGGACAGGGAAGCCTGAAGCTTTCTTT. Encoded protein: CASSWTGKPEAFF.

The CDR3 is CASSLVGTRTGELFF. The CDR3 nucleotides are TGCGCCAGCAGCTTGGTCGGGACACGCACCGGGGAGCTGTTTTTT. The V gene is TRBV5-1, the J gene TRBJ2-2; possibly TRBD1 for D (6 bases). There are 15 residues in the CDR3. V was trimmed by 0 bases and J by 4 bases, leaving 10 bases between them. CDR1 SGHRS and CDR2 YFSETQ come from the germline V gene.